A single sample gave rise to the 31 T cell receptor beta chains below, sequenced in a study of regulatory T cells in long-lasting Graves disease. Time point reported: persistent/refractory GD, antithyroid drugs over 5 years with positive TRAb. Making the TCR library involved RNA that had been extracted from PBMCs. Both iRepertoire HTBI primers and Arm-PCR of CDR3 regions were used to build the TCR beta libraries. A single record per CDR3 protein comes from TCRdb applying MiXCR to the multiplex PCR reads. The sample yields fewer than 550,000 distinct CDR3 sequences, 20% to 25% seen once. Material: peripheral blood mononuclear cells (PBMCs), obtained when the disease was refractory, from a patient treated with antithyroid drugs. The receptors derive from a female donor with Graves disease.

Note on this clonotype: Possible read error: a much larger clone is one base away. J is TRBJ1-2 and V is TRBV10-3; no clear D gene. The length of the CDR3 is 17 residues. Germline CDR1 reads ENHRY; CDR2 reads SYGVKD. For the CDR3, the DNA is TGTGCCATCAAAGGGTCCGGAGCCACCTCCAAAACATATGGCTGCACCTTC. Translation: CAIKGSGATSKTYGCTF.

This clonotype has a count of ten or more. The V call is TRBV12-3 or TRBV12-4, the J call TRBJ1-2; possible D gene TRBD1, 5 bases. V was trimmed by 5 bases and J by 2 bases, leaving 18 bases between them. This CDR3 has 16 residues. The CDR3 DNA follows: TGTGCCAGCAGTCGTAGTCATGGGGCAGAAAACTATGGCTACACCTTC. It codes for CASSRSHGAENYGYTF.

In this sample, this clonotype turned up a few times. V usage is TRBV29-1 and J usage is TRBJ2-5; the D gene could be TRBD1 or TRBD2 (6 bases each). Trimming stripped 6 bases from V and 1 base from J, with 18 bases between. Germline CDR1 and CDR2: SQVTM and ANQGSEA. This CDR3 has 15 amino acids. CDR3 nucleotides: TGCAGCGTCCTGAGGAGGGGGAGCTCCCAAGAGACCCAGTACTTC. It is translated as CSVLRRGSSQETQYF.

CDR3: CATRPPAGGPVDEQYF. The CDR3 nucleotides read TGTGCCACCCGACCCCCAGCGGGAGGGCCAGTGGACGAGCAGTACTTC. The gene calls are TRBV7-9 and TRBJ2-7, with 10 nucleotides matching TRBD2. V gave up 10 bases and J gave up 5 bases; unmatched junction bases: 17. The CDR3 length is 16 residues. The germline V gene encodes CDR1 SEHNR and CDR2 FQNEAQ (reference sequence).

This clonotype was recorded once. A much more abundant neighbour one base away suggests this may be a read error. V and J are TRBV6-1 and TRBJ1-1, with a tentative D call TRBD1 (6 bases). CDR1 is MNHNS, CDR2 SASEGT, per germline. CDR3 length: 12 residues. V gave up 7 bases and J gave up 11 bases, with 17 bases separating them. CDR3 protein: CASTSIQGMAFF. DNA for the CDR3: TGTGCCAGCACTAGTATACAGGGAATGGCTTTCTTT.

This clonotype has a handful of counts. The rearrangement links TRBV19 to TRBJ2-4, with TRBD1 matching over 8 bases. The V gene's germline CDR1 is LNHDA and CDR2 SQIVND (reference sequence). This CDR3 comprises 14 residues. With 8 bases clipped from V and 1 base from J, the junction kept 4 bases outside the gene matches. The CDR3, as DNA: TGTGCCAGTGGTGACAGGGGTGCCAAAAACATTCAGTACTTC. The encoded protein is CASGDRGAKNIQYF.

CDR3 amino acids: CASSLGTEAYEQYF. The CDR3 DNA is TGCGCCAGCAGCTTGGGAACGGAGGCCTACGAGCAGTACTTC. The V gene is TRBV5-1, the J gene TRBJ2-7, with D possibly being TRBD2 (5 bases). V dropped 0 bases and J dropped 2 bases, with 9 bases sitting between them. The CDR3 is 14 residues long. Germline CDR1 is SGHRS and CDR2 is YFSETQ.

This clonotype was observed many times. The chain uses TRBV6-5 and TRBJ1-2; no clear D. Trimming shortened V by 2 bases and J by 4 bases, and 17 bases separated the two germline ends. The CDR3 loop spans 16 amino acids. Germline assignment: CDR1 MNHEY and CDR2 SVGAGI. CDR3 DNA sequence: TGTGCCAGCAGTTACGGCCCCCAAGCTTTAGGCTATGGCTACACCTTC. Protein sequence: CASSYGPQALGYGYTF.

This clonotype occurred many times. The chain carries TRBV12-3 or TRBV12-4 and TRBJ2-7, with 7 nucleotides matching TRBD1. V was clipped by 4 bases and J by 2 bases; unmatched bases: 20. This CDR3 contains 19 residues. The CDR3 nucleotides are TGTGCCAGCAGTTGGCCCCGGGACAGCCAAAAGGGACGAGCCTACGAGCAGTACTTC. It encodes CASSWPRDSQKGRAYEQYF.

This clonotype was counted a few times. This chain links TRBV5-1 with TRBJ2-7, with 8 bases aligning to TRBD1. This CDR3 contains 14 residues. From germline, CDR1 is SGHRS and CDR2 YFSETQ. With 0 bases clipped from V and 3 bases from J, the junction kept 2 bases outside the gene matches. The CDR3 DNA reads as TGCGCCAGCAGCTTGGTACAGGGGGGCTACGAGCAGTACTTC. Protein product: CASSLVQGGYEQYF.

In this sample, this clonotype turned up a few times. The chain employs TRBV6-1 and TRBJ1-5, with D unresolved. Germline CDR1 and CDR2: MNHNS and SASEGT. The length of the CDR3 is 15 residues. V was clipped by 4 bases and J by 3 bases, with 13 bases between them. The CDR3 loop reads CASSGVVVVNQPQHF. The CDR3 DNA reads TGTGCCAGCAGTGGTGTGGTGGTGGTCAATCAGCCCCAGCATTTT.

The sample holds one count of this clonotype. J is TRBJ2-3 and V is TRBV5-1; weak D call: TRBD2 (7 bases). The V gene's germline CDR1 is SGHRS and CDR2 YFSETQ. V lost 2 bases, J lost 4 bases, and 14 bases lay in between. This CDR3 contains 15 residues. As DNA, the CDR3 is TGCGCCAGCAGCTTTTTCGGGGGGCAGGCAGATACGCAGTATTTT. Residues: CASSFFGGQADTQYF.

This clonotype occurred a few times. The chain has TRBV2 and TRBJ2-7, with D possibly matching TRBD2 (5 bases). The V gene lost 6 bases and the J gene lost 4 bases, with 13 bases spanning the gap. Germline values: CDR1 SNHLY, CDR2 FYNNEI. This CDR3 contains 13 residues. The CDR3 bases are TGTGCCAGCAGGACAATCGAGGGATACGAGCAGTACTTC. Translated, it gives CASRTIEGYEQYF.

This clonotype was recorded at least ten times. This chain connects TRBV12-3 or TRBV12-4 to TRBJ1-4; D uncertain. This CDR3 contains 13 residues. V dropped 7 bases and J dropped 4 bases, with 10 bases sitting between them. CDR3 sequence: CASTDRINEKLFF. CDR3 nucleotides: TGTGCCAGCACCGACCGCATTAATGAAAAACTGTTTTTT.

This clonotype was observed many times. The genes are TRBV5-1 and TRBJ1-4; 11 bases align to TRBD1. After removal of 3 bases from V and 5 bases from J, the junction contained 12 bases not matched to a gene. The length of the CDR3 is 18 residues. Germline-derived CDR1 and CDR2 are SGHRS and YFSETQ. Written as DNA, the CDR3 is TGCGCCAGCAGCTCAGATCCGGGACAGGGGGACAAGAATGAAAAACTGTTTTTT. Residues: CASSSDPGQGDKNEKLFF.

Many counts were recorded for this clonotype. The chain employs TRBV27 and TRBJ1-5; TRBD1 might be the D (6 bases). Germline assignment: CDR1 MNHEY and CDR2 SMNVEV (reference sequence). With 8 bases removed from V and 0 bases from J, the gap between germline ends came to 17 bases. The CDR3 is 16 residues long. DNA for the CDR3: TGTGCCAGCGGCCCCGCCAGGGGCTATAGCAATCAGCCCCAGCATTTT. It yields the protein CASGPARGYSNQPQHF.

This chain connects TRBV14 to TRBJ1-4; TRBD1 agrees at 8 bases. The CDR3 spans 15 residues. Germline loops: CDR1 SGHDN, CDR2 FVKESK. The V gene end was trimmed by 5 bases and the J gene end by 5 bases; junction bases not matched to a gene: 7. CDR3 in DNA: TGTGCCAGCAGCAAAGGGGACAGGTACAATGAAAAACTGTTTTTT. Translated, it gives CASSKGDRYNEKLFF.

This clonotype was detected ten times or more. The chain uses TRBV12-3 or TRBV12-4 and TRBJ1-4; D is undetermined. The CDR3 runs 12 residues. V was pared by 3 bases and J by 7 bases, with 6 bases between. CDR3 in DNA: TGTGCCAGCAGTTTCTTAGGTGAAAAACTGTTTTTT. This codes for CASSFLGEKLFF.

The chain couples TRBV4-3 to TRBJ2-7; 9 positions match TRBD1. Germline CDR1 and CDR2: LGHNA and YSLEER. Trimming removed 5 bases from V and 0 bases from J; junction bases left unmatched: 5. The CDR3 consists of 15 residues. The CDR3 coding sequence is TGCGCCAGCAGCTATGGACAGGGGAGCTCCTACGAGCAGTACTTC. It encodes CASSYGQGSSYEQYF.

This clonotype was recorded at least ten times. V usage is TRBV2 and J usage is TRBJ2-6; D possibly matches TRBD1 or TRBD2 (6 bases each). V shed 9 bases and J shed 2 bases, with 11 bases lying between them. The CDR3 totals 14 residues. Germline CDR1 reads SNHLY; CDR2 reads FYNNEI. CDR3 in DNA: TGTGCCAGTAAAAGGGGGGCTGGGGCCAACGTCCTGACTTTC. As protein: CASKRGAGANVLTF. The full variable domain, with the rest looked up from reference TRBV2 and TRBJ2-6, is EPEVTQTPSHQVTQMGQEVILRCVPISNHLYFYWYRQILGQKVEFLVSFYNNEISEKSEIFDDQFSVERPDGSNFTLKIRSTKLEDSAMYFCASKRGAGANVLTFGAGSRLTVL.

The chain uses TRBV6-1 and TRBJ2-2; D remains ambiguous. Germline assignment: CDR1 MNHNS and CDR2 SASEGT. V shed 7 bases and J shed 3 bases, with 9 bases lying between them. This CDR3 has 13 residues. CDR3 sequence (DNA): TGTGCCAGCACAGGCCGTCACACCGGGGAGCTGTTTTTT. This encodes CASTGRHTGELFF.

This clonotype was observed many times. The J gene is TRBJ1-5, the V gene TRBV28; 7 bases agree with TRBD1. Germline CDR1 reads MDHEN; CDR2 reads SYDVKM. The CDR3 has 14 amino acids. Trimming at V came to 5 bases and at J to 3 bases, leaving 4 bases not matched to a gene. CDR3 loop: CASSLTGLNQPQHF. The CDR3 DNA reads TGTGCCAGCAGTCTGACAGGGCTCAATCAGCCCCAGCATTTT.

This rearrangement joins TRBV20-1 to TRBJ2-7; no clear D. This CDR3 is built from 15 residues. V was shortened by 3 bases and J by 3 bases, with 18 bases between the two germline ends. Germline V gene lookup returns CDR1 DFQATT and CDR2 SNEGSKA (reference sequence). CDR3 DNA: TGCAGTGCTAGGAGCTGGAGCGAGTTAAGCTACGAGCAGTACTTC. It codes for CSARSWSELSYEQYF.

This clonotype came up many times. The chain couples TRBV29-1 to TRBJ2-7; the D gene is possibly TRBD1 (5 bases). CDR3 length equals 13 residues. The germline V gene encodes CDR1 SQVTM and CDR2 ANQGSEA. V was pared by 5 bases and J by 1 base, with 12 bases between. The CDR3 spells CSVKGLLSYEQYF. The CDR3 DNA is TGCAGCGTTAAGGGGCTCCTTTCCTACGAGCAGTACTTC.

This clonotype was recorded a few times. The CDR3 nucleotides read TGCGCCAGCAGCTTGAACGGTCAGGGCAATCAGCCCCAGCATTTT. Its translation: CASSLNGQGNQPQHF. The chain recombines TRBV5-1 with TRBJ1-5; no reliable D call. Germline CDR1 is SGHRS and CDR2 is YFSETQ. V was pared by 1 base and J by 2 bases, with 10 bases between. The CDR3 has 15 amino acids.

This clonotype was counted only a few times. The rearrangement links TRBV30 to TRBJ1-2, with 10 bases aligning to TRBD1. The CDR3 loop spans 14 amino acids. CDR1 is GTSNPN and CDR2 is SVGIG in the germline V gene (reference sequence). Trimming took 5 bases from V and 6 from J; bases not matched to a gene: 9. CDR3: CAWFYTGTGDGYTF. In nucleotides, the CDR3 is TGTGCCTGGTTCTATACCGGGACAGGGGATGGCTACACCTTC.

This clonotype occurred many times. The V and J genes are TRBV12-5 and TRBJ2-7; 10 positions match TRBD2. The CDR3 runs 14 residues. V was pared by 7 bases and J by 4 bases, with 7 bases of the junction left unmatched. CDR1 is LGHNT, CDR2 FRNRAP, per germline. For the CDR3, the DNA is TGTGCTAGTGACTCAGCGGGAGGGCCTTACGAGCAGTACTTC. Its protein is CASDSAGGPYEQYF.

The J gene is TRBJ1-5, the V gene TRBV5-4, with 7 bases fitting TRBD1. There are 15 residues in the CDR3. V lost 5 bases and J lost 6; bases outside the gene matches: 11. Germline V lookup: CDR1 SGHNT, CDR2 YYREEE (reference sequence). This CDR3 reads CASSAEQGPPQPQHF. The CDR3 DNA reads TGTGCCAGCAGTGCGGAACAGGGGCCTCCTCAGCCCCAGCATTTT.

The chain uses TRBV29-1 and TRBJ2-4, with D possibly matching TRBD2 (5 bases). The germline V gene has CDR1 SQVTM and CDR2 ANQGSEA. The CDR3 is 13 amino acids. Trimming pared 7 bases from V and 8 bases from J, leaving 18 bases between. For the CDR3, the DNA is TGCAGCGCCGAGGGTTTTAGAGAGGACATTCAGTACTTC. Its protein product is CSAEGFREDIQYF.

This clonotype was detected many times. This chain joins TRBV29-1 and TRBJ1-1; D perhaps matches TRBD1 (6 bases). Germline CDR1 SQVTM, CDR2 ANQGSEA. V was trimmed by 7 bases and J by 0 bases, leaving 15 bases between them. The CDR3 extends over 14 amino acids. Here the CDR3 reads CSASRQAMNTEAFF. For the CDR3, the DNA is TGCAGCGCATCCCGACAGGCCATGAACACTGAAGCTTTCTTT.

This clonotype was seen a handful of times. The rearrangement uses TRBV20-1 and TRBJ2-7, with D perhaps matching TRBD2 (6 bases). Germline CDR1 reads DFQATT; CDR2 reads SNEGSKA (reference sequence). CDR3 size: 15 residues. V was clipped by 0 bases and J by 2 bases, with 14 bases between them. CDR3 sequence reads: CSARDSASAAYEQYF. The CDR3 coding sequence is TGCAGTGCTAGAGATTCCGCTAGCGCGGCCTACGAGCAGTACTTC.